One and the same sample provided the 30 T cell receptor beta chains below, sequenced in a study of blood T cell repertoires in COVID-19. Sequencing was performed with immunoSEQ multiplex PCR; in TCRdb, only in-frame clones are kept and a portion is missing. The sample consists of 100,000 to 110,000 clones, 85% to 90% of them appearing once. Sequencing used peripheral blood. The receptors were sampled from a human donor in a cohort sampled during active COVID-19.

This clone was found once. The genes are TRBV6-1 and TRBJ1-1; D is undetermined. V was trimmed by 2 bases and J by 2 bases, leaving 12 bases between them. CDR3 length equals 15 residues. The germline gives CDR1 MNHNS, CDR2 SASEGT. The CDR3 loop reads CASSESSGYNTEAFF. In nucleotides, the CDR3 is TGTGCCAGCAGTGAAAGTTCGGGTTATAACACTGAAGCTTTCTTT.

This chain links TRBV7-2 with TRBJ2-7, with D unclear. CDR3 size: 13 residues. Germline V gene sequence: CDR1 SGHTA, CDR2 FQGNSA. The V gene lost 6 bases and the J gene lost 0 bases, with 9 bases spanning the gap. CDR3 protein: CASRAPSSYEQYF. Written as DNA, the CDR3 is TGTGCCAGCAGAGCCCCTTCCTCCTACGAGCAGTACTTC.

The chain joins TRBV6-6 to TRBJ2-6, with D perhaps TRBD1 (6 bases). This CDR3 spans 19 amino acids. Germline CDR1 MNHNY, CDR2 SVGAGI (reference sequence). Trimming stripped 6 bases from V and 1 base from J, with 22 bases between. The CDR3 loop is CASSRVSRDILSGANVLTF. The CDR3 DNA sequence: TGTGCCAGCAGCCGAGTGAGTCGGGACATCCTTTCTGGGGCCAACGTCCTGACTTTC.

A few counts support this clone. V gene TRBV6-6 combines with J gene TRBJ1-2; 12 bases are shared with TRBD1. V shed 7 bases, J shed 8 bases, and the junction held 14 bases outside the gene matches. This CDR3 is 16 amino acids long. Germline V gives CDR1 MNHNY, CDR2 SVGAGI (reference sequence). The CDR3 nucleotides read TGTGCCAGCACCCCTTGGAGAGGGACAGGGGGCAACGGCTACACCTTC. It specifies CASTPWRGTGGNGYTF.

This rearrangement joins TRBV27 to TRBJ2-3; maybe TRBD2 (6 bases). The ends were cut back, 5 bases at V and 2 bases at J, with 14 bases in the middle. This CDR3 is 15 amino acids long. Germline lookup yields CDR1 MNHEY and CDR2 SMNVEV (reference sequence). This CDR3 is CASSHTSRVTDTQYF. DNA for the CDR3: TGTGCCAGCAGTCATACTAGCCGAGTCACAGATACGCAGTATTTT.

The genes are TRBV4-1 and TRBJ2-1; TRBD2 is a possible D gene (6 bases). The CDR3 totals 16 residues. V was clipped by 0 bases and J by 9 bases, with 18 bases between them. Germline loops: CDR1 MGHRA, CDR2 YSYEKL. The CDR3 coding sequence is TGCGCCAGCAGCCAAGATGGTTCGACTAGATATGGTGAGCAGTTCTTC. Translation: CASSQDGSTRYGEQFF.

This chain connects TRBV4-1 to TRBJ1-2, with 7 bases fitting TRBD1. Looked up from germline, CDR1 is MGHRA and CDR2 is YSYEKL. Trimming took 2 bases from V and 2 from J; bases not matched to a gene: 5. CDR3 length: 15 amino acids. DNA for the CDR3: TGCGCCAGCAGCCAACCGAGACAGGGAAACTATGGCTACACCTTC. This sequence encodes CASSQPRQGNYGYTF.

This chain connects TRBV28 to TRBJ2-7, with D tentatively TRBD2 (5 bases). Trimming removed 6 bases from V and 2 bases from J, with 8 bases in between. This CDR3 is 12 amino acids long. Germline CDR1 and CDR2: MDHEN and SYDVKM. DNA for the CDR3: TGTGCCAGCAGACCCGGGGCCTACGAGCAGTACTTC. This sequence encodes CASRPGAYEQYF.

This chain links TRBV25-1 with TRBJ2-5; 7 positions match TRBD2. The germline CDR1 and CDR2 sequences are MGHDK and SYGVNS. The CDR3 sequence is 16 residues long. The V and J ends lost 1 base and 2 bases, in that order; junction bases with no gene match: 7. The CDR3 nucleotides read TGTGCCAGCAGTGAATGGGAGGGATTAAGACAAGAGACCCAGTACTTC. Protein: CASSEWEGLRQETQYF.

The V gene is TRBV18, the J gene TRBJ1-3; a weak D match, TRBD1 (5 bases). The V gene's germline CDR1 is KGHSH and CDR2 LQKENI. The length of the CDR3 is 14 residues. The V and J ends lost 7 bases and 2 bases respectively, with 12 bases between them. CDR3: CASYGPGTGNTIYF. The CDR3 DNA sequence: TGTGCCAGCTACGGGCCAGGGACTGGAAACACCATATATTTT.

V is TRBV7-8 and J is TRBJ1-2; a weak D match, TRBD1 (5 bases). With 0 bases removed from V and 4 bases from J, the gap between germline ends came to 9 bases. CDR1 is SGHVS, CDR2 FQNEAQ, per germline. The CDR3 contains 14 residues. The CDR3 DNA reads as TGTGCCAGCAGCTTAGCCCGACAGAGCTATGGCTACACCTTC. Translation: CASSLARQSYGYTF.

This clone was recorded a few times. This chain uses TRBV27 with TRBJ1-6; TRBD1 matches at 10 bases. CDR3 length: 15 residues. Germline CDR1 reads MNHEY; CDR2 reads SMNVEV (reference sequence). The trim removed 5 bases at V and 10 bases at J, leaving 8 bases unmatched. CDR3 sequence: CASSPDRGLRSPLHF. CDR3 coding DNA: TGTGCCAGCAGTCCAGACAGGGGGCTTAGGTCACCCCTCCACTTT.

This chain joins TRBV11-3 and TRBJ2-1, with D possibly TRBD2 on 6 matching bases. From germline, CDR1 is SGHNT and CDR2 YENEEA. This CDR3 is built from 15 residues. The V and J ends lost 2 bases and 0 bases respectively, with 8 bases between them. Written as DNA, the CDR3 is TGTGCCAGCAGCTTAATCGGGAGCTCCTACAATGAGCAGTTCTTC. This sequence encodes CASSLIGSSYNEQFF.

The CDR3 loop reads CASRPTGGSNQPQHF. CDR3 coding DNA: TGCGCCAGCAGGCCGACAGGGGGGAGCAATCAGCCCCAGCATTTT. The chain recombines TRBV5-1 with TRBJ1-5, with 9 bases lining up with TRBD1. The CDR3 is 15 residues long. Germline V gene sequence: CDR1 SGHRS, CDR2 YFSETQ. V gave up 5 bases and J gave up 1 base; unmatched junction bases: 4.

The chain has TRBV19 and TRBJ2-1, with 15 bases fitting TRBD2. J lost 4 bases, V lost 6 bases, and 10 bases had no gene match. The CDR3 contains 18 residues. In germline, CDR1 is LNHDA, CDR2 SQIVND (reference sequence). DNA for the CDR3: TGTGCCAGTAGACGGACGGGACTAGCGGGAGGATCTTACAATGAGCAGTTCTTC. This sequence encodes CASRRTGLAGGSYNEQFF.

The V call is TRBV19, the J call TRBJ1-2; tentative D call: TRBD1 (5 bases). CDR1 and CDR2 from the germline V gene are LNHDA and SQIVND (reference sequence). V was pared by 10 bases and J by 7 bases, with 10 bases between. The CDR3 is 10 amino acids. Written as DNA, the CDR3 is TGTGCCACCGGGGGTCGTGGCTACACCTTC. Protein product: CATGGRGYTF.

Concerning this clone itself: Other DNA sequences of this sample code for an identical CDR3. This chain links TRBV7-2 with TRBJ2-7; 16 bases are shared with TRBD2. The CDR3 contains 17 residues. V lost 3 bases, J lost 7 bases, and 9 bases stayed unmatched. CDR1 and CDR2 from the germline V gene are SGHTA and FQGNSA. The CDR3 sequence is CASSFGGLAGGPGEQYF. The CDR3 nucleotides read TGTGCCAGCAGCTTCGGGGGACTAGCGGGAGGGCCGGGGGAGCAGTACTTC.

The chain has TRBV4-1 and TRBJ2-1, with unresolved D. V gave up 1 base and J gave up 7 bases, with 8 bases separating them. This CDR3 region has 13 residues. Per the germline V gene, CDR1 is MGHRA and CDR2 is YSYEKL. CDR3 nucleotide sequence: TGCGCCAGCAGCCAAGGATCCCGGAATGAGCAGTTCTTC. Translated: CASSQGSRNEQFF.

The chain is built from TRBV9 and TRBJ1-3; 11 bases fit TRBD1. Germline V gene sequence: CDR1 SGDLS, CDR2 YYNGEE. V lost 4 bases, J lost 4 bases, and 4 bases stayed unmatched. CDR3 size: 15 residues. As DNA, the CDR3 is TGTGCCAGCAGCCCTAGGACAGGGGGCGGAAACACCATATATTTT. Translating it yields CASSPRTGGGNTIYF.

The chain couples TRBV5-1 to TRBJ2-2, with a possible D match to TRBD1 (5 bases). The germline V and J ends were trimmed by 4 bases and 1 base, with 14 bases remaining between them. This CDR3 is 16 amino acids long. Germline assignment: CDR1 SGHRS and CDR2 YFSETQ. The CDR3 coding sequence is TGCGCCAGCAGCCCCATAACTCAGGGGAACACCGGGGAGCTGTTTTTT. The encoded protein is CASSPITQGNTGELFF.

The rearrangement joins TRBV7-9 to TRBJ1-5, with TRBD1 as a possible D gene (5 bases). V dropped 3 bases and J dropped 0 bases, with 9 bases sitting between them. The germline V gene has CDR1 SEHNR and CDR2 FQNEAQ (reference sequence). The CDR3 extends over 15 amino acids. CDR3 sequence (DNA): TGTGCCAGCAGCTTGACAGCTAATAGCAATCAGCCCCAGCATTTT. It is translated as CASSLTANSNQPQHF.

The chain uses TRBV5-4 and TRBJ2-5; D is uncertain. The germline V and J ends were trimmed by 0 bases and 1 base, with 7 bases remaining between them. CDR1 SGHNT and CDR2 YYREEE come from the germline V gene (reference sequence). The CDR3 has 14 amino acids. CDR3 region: CASSLVTRQETQYF. CDR3 DNA: TGTGCCAGCAGCTTGGTGACACGCCAAGAGACCCAGTACTTC.

The V and J genes are TRBV28 and TRBJ2-7; 7 nucleotides align to TRBD2. Trimming cost V 7 bases and J 3 bases; bases outside gene matches: 9. The CDR3 totals 14 residues. Per germline, CDR1 MDHEN and CDR2 SYDVKM. The CDR3 DNA sequence: TGTGCCAGCAATGAGGCTAGCGGAGGCTACGAGCAGTACTTC. Translated, it gives CASNEASGGYEQYF. The whole variable domain, remainder taken from reference TRBV28 and TRBJ2-7, is DVKVTQSSRYLVKRTGEKVFLECVQDMDHENMFWYRQDPGLGLRLIYFSYDVKMKEKGDIPEGYSVSREKKERFSLILESASTNQTSMYLCASNEASGGYEQYFGPGTRLTVT.

The chain couples TRBV12-3 or TRBV12-4 to TRBJ2-7, with TRBD1 identical over 7 bases. The CDR3 totals 13 residues. V trimming: 3 bases; J trimming: 2 bases; junction bases outside the gene matches: 1. The CDR3 DNA is TGTGCCAGCAGTTTTGGGACAGCCTACGAGCAGTACTTC. Its translation: CASSFGTAYEQYF.

The genes are TRBV28 and TRBJ2-1, with D unresolved. The CDR3 has 11 amino acids. Trimming stripped 6 bases from V and 9 bases from J, with 9 bases between. CDR1 is MDHEN and CDR2 is SYDVKM in the germline V gene. The CDR3 loop is CASRLRSEQFF. As DNA, the CDR3 is TGTGCCAGCAGACTAAGAAGTGAGCAGTTCTTC.

The chain employs TRBV28 and TRBJ1-1, with D possibly TRBD1 on 5 matching bases. The ends were cut back, 2 bases at V and 5 bases at J, with 15 bases in the middle. Germline CDR1 MDHEN, CDR2 SYDVKM. There are 15 residues in the CDR3. CDR3 DNA sequence: TGTGCCAGCAGTTTAATTGGGGCTCCGGTTACTGAAGCTTTCTTT. Translated, it gives CASSLIGAPVTEAFF.

The chain recombines TRBV18 with TRBJ2-2, with D perhaps TRBD1 (6 bases). From germline, CDR1 is KGHSH and CDR2 LQKENI. V was shortened by 3 bases and J by 5 bases, with 10 bases between the two germline ends. The CDR3 covers 14 residues. This CDR3 is CASSPPGQTGELFF. As DNA, the CDR3 is TGTGCCAGCTCACCCCCGGGACAAACCGGGGAGCTGTTTTTT.

The V gene is TRBV9, the J gene TRBJ2-7; 10 nucleotides align to TRBD1. The trim removed 3 bases at V and 5 bases at J, leaving 17 bases unmatched. Germline loops: CDR1 SGDLS, CDR2 YYNGEE. This CDR3 is 18 amino acids long. The CDR3 loop reads CASSEDIMRGQGIHEQYF. The DNA for the CDR3 is TGTGCCAGCAGCGAGGACATTATGAGGGGACAGGGGATCCACGAGCAGTACTTC.

The chain links TRBV10-3 to TRBJ1-5; no clear D. In germline, CDR1 is ENHRY, CDR2 SYGVKD. Deletions cut 2 bases from V and 4 bases from J, with 9 bases between. The CDR3 is 14 residues long. CDR3 sequence (DNA): TGTGCCATCAGTGAGGTTGAGGGTAATCAGCCCCAGCATTTT. It specifies CAISEVEGNQPQHF.

The rearrangement links TRBV7-9 to TRBJ2-1, with TRBD2 matching 9 bases. The CDR3 loop spans 15 amino acids. J lost 7 bases, V lost 2 bases, and 6 bases had no gene match. The germline V gene encodes CDR1 SEHNR and CDR2 FQNEAQ (reference sequence). The CDR3 DNA reads as TGTGCCAGCAGCTTACGGCGGGAGGGCCGGAATGAGCAGTTCTTC. Protein product: CASSLRREGRNEQFF.